The source of this TCR beta chain is a study of shared clonotypes between healthy human individuals. Study findings and constraints: Blood was the sole source, and tissue repertoires probably differ. Larger estimated richness was generally seen in naive subsets than in memory subsets. Even with large depth, rarefaction showed that sorted-subset sequencing was incomplete.

This clone was recorded only once. What it recognizes is unknown. Only in-frame clones appear in the TCRdb table, and some are missing; sequencing was by immunoSEQ multiplex PCR. In the table there are roughly 640,000 clones, 74% of which are singletons. Germline loops: CDR1 SGHRS, CDR2 YFSETQ. The CDR3 has 14 amino acids. The junction had 2 bases not matched to a gene; V was cut back by 0 bases and J by 5 bases. The chain recombines TRBV5-1 with TRBJ2-7; 10 bases line up with TRBD1. This receptor was obtained from a woman aged 30 to 39 in good health. Sequenced: memory CD4+ T cells sorted from blood. Sample subset: CD45RA-negative fraction. CDR3 DNA sequence: TGCGCCAGCAGCTTGGGGGACAGGGGTGACGAGCAGTACTTC. Its protein is CASSLGDRGDEQYF.